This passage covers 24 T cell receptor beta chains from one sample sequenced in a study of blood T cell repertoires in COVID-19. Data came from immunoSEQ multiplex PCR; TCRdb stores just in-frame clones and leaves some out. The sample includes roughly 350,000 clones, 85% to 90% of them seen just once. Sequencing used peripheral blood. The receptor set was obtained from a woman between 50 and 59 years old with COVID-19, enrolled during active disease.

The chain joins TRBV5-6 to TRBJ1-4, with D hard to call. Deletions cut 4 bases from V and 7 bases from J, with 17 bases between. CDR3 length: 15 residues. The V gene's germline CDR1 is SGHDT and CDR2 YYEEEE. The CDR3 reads CASSGWLGISEKLFF. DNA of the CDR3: TGTGCCAGCAGCGGATGGCTCGGGATATCTGAAAAACTGTTTTTT.

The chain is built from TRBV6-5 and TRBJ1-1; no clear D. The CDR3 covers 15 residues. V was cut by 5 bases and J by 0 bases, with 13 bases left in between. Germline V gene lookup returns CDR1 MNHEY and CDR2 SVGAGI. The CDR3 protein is CASSRVGRMNTEAFF. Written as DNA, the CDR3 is TGTGCCAGCAGTCGGGTTGGCAGAATGAACACTGAAGCTTTCTTT.

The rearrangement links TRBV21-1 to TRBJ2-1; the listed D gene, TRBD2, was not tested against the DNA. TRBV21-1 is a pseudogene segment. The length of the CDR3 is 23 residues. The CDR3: CASSKLKGAVEREGQSSYNEQFF. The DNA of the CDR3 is TGTGCCAGCAGCAAGCTTAAAGGGGCCGTAGAGCGGGAGGGCCAAAGCTCCTACAATGAGCAGTTCTTC.

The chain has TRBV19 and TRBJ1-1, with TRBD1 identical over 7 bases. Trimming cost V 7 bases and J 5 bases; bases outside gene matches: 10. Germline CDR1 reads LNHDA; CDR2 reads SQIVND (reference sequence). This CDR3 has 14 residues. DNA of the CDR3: TGTGCCAGTAAAAGGGGGCGCGGTGGAACTGAAGCTTTCTTT. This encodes CASKRGRGGTEAFF. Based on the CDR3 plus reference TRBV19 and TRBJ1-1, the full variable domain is DGGITQSPKYLFRKEGQNVTLSCEQNLNHDAMYWYRQDPGQGLRLIYYSQIVNDFQKGDIAEGYSVSREKKESFPLTVTSAQKNPTAFYLCASKRGRGGTEAFFGQGTRLTVV.

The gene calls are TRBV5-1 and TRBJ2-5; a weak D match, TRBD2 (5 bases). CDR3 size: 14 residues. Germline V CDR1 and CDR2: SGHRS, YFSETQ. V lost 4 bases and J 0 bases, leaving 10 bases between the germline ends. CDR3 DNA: TGCGCCAGCAGCCGAGCGGTTTACCAAGAGACCCAGTACTTC. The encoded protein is CASSRAVYQETQYF.

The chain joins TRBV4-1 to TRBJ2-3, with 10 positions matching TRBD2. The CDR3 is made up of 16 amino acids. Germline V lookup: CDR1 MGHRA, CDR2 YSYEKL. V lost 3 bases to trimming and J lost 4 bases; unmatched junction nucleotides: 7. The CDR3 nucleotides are TGCGCCAGCAGCCATTCTAGCGGGAGTGTCGCAGATACGCAGTATTTT. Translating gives CASSHSSGSVADTQYF.

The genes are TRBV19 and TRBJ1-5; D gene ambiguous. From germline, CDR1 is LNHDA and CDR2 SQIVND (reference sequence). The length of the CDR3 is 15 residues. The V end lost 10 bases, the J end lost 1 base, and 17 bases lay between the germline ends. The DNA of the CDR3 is TGTGCCACCAACCCCCGTAGTGCGAGCAATCAGCCCCAGCATTTT. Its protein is CATNPRSASNQPQHF.

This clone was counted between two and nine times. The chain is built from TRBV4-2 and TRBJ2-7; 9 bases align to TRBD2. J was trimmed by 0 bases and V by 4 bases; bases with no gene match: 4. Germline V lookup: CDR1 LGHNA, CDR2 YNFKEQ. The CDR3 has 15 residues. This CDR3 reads CASSRRLADSYEQYF. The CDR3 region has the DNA TGTGCCAGCAGCCGCAGACTAGCGGACTCCTACGAGCAGTACTTC.

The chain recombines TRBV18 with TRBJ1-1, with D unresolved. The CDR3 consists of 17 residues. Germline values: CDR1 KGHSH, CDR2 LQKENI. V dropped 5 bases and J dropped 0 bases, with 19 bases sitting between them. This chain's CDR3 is CASSAQRFGAMNTEAFF. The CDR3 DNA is TGTGCCAGCTCAGCCCAGAGGTTCGGAGCTATGAACACTGAAGCTTTCTTT.

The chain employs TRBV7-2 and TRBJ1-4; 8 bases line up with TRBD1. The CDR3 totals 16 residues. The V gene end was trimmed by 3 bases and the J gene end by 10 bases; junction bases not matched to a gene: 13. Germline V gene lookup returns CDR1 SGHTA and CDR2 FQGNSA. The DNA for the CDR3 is TGTGCCAGCAGCTTTCAACCCGGACAGGGCGTAGGAAAACTGTTTTTT. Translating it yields CASSFQPGQGVGKLFF.

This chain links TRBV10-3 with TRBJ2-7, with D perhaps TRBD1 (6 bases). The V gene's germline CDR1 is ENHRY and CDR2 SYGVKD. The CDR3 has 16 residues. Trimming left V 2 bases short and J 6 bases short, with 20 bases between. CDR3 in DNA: TGTGCCATCAGTGAGGGTCAAACAGGGACGCGTGGCGAGCAGTACTTC. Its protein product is CAISEGQTGTRGEQYF.

The CDR3 DNA sequence: TGTGCCAGCAGCGTTCAAGCGGGAGGTCTCGAGCAGTACTTC. Its protein product is CASSVQAGGLEQYF. V gene TRBV9 combines with J gene TRBJ2-7; 9 nucleotides align to TRBD2. J lost 6 bases, V lost 2 bases, and 6 bases had no gene match. The CDR3 length is 14 residues. The V gene's germline CDR1 is SGDLS and CDR2 YYNGEE.

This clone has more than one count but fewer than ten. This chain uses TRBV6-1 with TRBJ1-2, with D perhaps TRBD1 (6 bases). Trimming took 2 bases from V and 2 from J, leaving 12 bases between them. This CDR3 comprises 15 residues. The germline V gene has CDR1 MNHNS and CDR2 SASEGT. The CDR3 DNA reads TGTGCCAGCAGTGAACCCAGGGGACACAACTATGGCTACACCTTC. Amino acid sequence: CASSEPRGHNYGYTF.

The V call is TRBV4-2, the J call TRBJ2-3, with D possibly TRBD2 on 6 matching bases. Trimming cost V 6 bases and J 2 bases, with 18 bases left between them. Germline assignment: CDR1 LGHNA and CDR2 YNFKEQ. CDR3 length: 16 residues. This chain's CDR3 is CASRLSPAGDTDTQYF. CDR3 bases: TGTGCCAGCAGACTTAGCCCAGCGGGCGACACAGATACGCAGTATTTT.

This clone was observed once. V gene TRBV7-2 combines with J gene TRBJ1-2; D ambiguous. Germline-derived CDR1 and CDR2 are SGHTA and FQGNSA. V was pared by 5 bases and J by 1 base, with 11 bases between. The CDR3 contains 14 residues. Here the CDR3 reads CASSRDNFNYGYTF. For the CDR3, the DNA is TGTGCCAGCAGCCGCGACAACTTTAACTATGGCTACACCTTC.

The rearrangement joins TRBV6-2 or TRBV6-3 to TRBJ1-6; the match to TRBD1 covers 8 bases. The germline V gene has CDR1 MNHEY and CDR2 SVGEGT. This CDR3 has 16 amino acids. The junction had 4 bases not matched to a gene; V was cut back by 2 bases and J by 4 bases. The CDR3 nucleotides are TGTGCCAGCAGTTACGGTCGACAGGGGTATAATTCACCCCTCCACTTT. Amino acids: CASSYGRQGYNSPLHF.

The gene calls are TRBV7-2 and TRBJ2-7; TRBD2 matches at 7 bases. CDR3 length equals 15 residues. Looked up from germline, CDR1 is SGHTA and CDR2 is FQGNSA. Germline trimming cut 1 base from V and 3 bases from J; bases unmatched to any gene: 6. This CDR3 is CASSLGGGGFYEQYF. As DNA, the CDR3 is TGTGCCAGCAGCTTAGGTGGGGGGGGTTTCTACGAGCAGTACTTC.

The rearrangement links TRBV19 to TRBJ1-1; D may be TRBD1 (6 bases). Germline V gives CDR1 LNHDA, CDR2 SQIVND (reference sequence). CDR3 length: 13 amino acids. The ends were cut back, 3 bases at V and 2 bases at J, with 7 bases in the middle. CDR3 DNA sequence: TGTGCCAGTAGTATGACAGGCAACACTGAAGCTTTCTTT. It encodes CASSMTGNTEAFF.

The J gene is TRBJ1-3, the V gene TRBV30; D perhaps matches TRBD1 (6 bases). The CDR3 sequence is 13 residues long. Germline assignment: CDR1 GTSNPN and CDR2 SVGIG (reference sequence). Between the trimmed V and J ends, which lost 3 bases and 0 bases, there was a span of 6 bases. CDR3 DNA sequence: TGTGCCTGGAGAGGGGGCTCTGGAAACACCATATATTTT. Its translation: CAWRGGSGNTIYF.

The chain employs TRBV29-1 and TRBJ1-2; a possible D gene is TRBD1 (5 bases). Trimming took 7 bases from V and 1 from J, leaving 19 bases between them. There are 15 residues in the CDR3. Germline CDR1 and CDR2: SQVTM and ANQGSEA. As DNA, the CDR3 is TGCAGCGACTTCAGGCGGGGGATCCTTAACTATGGCTACACCTTC. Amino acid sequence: CSDFRRGILNYGYTF.

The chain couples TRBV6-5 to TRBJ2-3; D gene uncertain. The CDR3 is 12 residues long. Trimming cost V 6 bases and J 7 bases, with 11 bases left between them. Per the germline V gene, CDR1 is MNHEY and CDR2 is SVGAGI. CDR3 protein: CASRSSVNTQYF. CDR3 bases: TGTGCCAGCAGGTCCTCAGTGAATACGCAGTATTTT.

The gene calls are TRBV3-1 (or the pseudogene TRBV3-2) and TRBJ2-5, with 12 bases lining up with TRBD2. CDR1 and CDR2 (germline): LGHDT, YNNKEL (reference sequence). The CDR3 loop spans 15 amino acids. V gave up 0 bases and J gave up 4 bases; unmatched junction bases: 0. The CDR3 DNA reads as TGTGCCAGCAGCCAAGAACTAGCGGGAGGAGAGACCCAGTACTTC. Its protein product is CASSQELAGGETQYF.

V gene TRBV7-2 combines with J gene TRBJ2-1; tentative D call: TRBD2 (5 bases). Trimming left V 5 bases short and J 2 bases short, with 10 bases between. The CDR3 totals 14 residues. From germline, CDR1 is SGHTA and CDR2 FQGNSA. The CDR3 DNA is TGTGCCAGCAGCCAGAGCGGAGCCTACAATGAGCAGTTCTTC. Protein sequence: CASSQSGAYNEQFF.

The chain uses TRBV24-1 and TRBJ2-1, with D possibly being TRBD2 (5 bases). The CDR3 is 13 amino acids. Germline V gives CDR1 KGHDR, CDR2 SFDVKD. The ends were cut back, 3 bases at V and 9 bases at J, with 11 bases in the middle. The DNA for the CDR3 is TGTGCCACCAGTGATGGACTCCCCAGTGAGCAGTTCTTC. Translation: CATSDGLPSEQFF.